The entry below describes one T cell receptor beta chain. The data were obtained in a study of blood T cell repertoires in COVID-19. Overall study: Acute and convalescent COVID-19 specimens originated in the United States, Italy and Spain. T cells, B-cell-depleted T cells, or PBMCs supplied cDNA or gDNA.

V was trimmed by 6 bases and J by 0 bases, leaving 15 bases between them. The germline V gene has CDR1 LNHDA and CDR2 SQIVND (reference sequence). The CDR3 spans 17 residues. Only in-frame clones appear in the TCRdb table, and some are missing; sequencing was by immunoSEQ multiplex PCR. This table holds under 300,000 clones, roughly nine tenths found once. What was sequenced was peripheral blood. The source is a woman aged 40-49 years who had recovered from COVID-19. This chain connects TRBV19 to TRBJ2-6; D gene ambiguous. The DNA for the CDR3 is TGTGCCAGTAGGCTCTGGGCAGACCTCTCTGGGGCCAACGTCCTGACTTTC. This translates into CASRLWADLSGANVLTF.